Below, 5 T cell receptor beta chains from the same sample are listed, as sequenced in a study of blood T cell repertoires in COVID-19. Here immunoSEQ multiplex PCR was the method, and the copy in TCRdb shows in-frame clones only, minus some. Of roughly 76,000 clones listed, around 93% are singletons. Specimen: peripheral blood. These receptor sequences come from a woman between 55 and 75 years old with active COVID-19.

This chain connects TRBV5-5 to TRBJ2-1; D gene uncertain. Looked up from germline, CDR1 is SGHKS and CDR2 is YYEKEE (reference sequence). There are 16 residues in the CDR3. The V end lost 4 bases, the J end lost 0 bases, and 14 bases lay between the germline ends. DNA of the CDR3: TGTGCCAGCAGCCCATTAGCTGCAAGCTCCTACAATGAGCAGTTCTTC. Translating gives CASSPLAASSYNEQFF.

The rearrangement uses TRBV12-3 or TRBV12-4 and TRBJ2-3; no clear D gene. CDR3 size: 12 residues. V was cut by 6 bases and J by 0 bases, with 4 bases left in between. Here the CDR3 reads CASSQSTDTQYF. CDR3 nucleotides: TGTGCCAGCAGCCAGAGCACAGATACGCAGTATTTT.

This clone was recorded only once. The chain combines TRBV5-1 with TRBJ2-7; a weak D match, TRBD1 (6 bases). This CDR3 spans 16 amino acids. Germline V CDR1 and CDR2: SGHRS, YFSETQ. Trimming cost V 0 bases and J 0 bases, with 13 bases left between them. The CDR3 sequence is CASSLETGLTSYEQYF. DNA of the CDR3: TGCGCCAGCAGCTTGGAGACAGGCCTAACCTCCTACGAGCAGTACTTC.

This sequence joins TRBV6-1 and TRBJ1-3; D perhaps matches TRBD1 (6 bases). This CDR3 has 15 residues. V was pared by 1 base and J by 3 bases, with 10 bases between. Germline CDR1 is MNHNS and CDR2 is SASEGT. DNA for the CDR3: TGTGCCAGCAGTGAAGAGGGACATCTTGGAAACACCATATATTTT. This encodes CASSEEGHLGNTIYF.

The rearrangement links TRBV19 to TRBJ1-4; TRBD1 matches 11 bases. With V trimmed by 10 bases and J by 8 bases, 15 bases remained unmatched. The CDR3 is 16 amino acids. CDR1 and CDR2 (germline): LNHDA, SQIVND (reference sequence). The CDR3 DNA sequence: TGTGCCACCAACATTAAACCGGGACAGGGGGAAGAAAAACTGTTTTTT. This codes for CATNIKPGQGEEKLFF.